This record looks at one T cell receptor (beta chain) sequence and its context. This sample is part of a study of blood T cell repertoires in COVID-19. Trimming shortened V by 5 bases and J by 3 bases, and 20 bases separated the two germline ends. Per germline, CDR1 SGHVS and CDR2 FQNEAQ. CDR3 length equals 16 residues. Only in-frame clones appear in the TCRdb table, and some are missing; sequencing was by immunoSEQ multiplex PCR. Of about 35,000 clones listed, around 82% are singletons. The sample taken for sequencing was peripheral blood. The receptor's source is an older man with active or convalescent COVID-19. The chain links TRBV7-8 to TRBJ2-7; possible D gene TRBD1, 6 bases. The CDR3 nucleotides are TGTGCCAGCAGCCCCGTCAGGGGACGGAACAGCTACGAGCAGTACTTC. As protein: CASSPVRGRNSYEQYF.